This T cell receptor beta chain was captured in a study of OX40 agonist ivuxolimab in advanced cancers. General study findings and limits: Which antigen the expanded peripheral T cells recognized is unknown. Dose levels from 0.1 to 3.0 mg/kg saw CD4+ and CD8+ blood T cells expand clonally by week 6.

Only in-frame clones appear in the TCRdb table, and some are missing; sequencing was by immunoSEQ multiplex PCR. The sample shows about 80,000 clones, 85% to 95% of them seen only once. The trim removed 5 bases at V and 6 bases at J, leaving 10 bases unmatched. Germline V gene lookup returns CDR1 SGHTA and CDR2 FQGTGA. This CDR3 comprises 16 residues. On this clone: Its antigen is not identified.

The sequence was collected from an adult with an advanced solid tumor such as melanoma, head and neck, liver or kidney cancer. The sample was CD4+ or CD8+ T cells sorted from blood, taken in a trial of the OX40 agonist ivuxolimab. The V gene is TRBV7-3, the J gene TRBJ2-1, with TRBD2 identical over 10 bases. CDR3 DNA: TGTGCCAGCAGCCCCTCTGGACTAGCGGAGCGCAATGAGCAGTTCTTC. Translating gives CASSPSGLAERNEQFF.